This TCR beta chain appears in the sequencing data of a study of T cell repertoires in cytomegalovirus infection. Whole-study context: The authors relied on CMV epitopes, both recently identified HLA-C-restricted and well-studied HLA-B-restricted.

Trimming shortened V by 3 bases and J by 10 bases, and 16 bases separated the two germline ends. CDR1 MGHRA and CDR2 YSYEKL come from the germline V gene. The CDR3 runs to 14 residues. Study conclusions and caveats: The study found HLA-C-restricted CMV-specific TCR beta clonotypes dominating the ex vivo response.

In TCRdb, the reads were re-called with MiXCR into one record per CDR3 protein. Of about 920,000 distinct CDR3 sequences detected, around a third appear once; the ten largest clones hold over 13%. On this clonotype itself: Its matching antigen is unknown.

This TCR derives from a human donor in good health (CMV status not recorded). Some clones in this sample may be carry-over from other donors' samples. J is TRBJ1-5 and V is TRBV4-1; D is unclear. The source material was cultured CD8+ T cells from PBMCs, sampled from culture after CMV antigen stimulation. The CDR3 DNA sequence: TGCGCCAGCAGCCAGTATAGGGCCTCTGTTCCCCAGCATTTT. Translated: CASSQYRASVPQHF.